The rows below give T cell receptor beta chains drawn from one sample of a study of shared clonotypes between healthy human individuals. Assay used: immunoSEQ multiplex PCR; TCRdb lists only in-frame clones, some missing. The sample has hundreds of thousands of clones, about 85% seen once; the top ten hold approximately 13%. The sequencing sample was made of PBMCs. The source is a woman in her 40s in good health. Some clones in this sample may be carry-over from other donors' samples. CDR3s include the opening cysteine and the closing phenylalanine or tryptophan. A D gene is named only where the DNA matches it firmly. Only some rows state a clone size, as once, few, many or a class for expanded clones.

J gene,clone size,V gene,D gene,CDR3 protein,CDR3 DNA
TRBJ1-2,few,TRBV2,TRBD1,CASSGARGVLNYGYTF,TGTGCCAGCAGTGGGGCCAGGGGGGTTTTGAACTATGGCTACACCTTC
TRBJ2-5,-,TRBV18,-,CASSPDQAGETQYF,TGTGCCAGCTCCCCGGACCAGGCGGGGGAGACCCAGTACTTC
TRBJ2-7,-,TRBV11-2,TRBD1,CASRPTKGQGTHEQYF,TGTGCCAGCAGACCTACTAAGGGACAGGGGACCCACGAGCAGTACTTC
TRBJ2-7,-,TRBV7-9,TRBD2,CASSFGLAGGSSYEQYF,TGTGCCAGCAGCTTCGGACTAGCGGGAGGCAGCTCCTACGAGCAGTACTTC
TRBJ1-5,-,TRBV6-5,-,CASSGHGFGQPQHF,TGTGCCAGCAGTGGACACGGGTTCGGCCAGCCCCAGCATTTT
TRBJ1-5,-,TRBV19,-,CASSIGLQPQHF,TGTGCCAGTAGTATAGGGCTTCAGCCCCAGCATTTT
TRBJ2-6,-,TRBV6-5,-,CASSSTRAGANVLTF,TGTGCCAGCAGTTCCACTAGAGCGGGGGCCAACGTCCTGACTTTC
TRBJ2-5,-,TRBV19,-,CASTQTGQETQYF,TGTGCCAGTACTCAGACAGGACAAGAGACCCAGTACTTC
TRBJ2-1,once,TRBV9,TRBD2,CASSVGTSLDEQFF,TGTGCCAGCAGCGTAGGGACTAGTTTGGATGAGCAGTTCTTC
TRBJ1-2,-,TRBV7-2,TRBD1,CASSYRTGQDGYTF,TGTGCCAGCAGCTACCGGACAGGGCAGGATGGCTACACCTTC
TRBJ1-1,-,TRBV5-5,TRBD1,CASSSDDGTANTEAFF,TGTGCCAGCAGCTCGGATGATGGGACAGCGAACACTGAAGCTTTCTTT
TRBJ2-1,-,TRBV9,-,CASSVEFTGVRQFF,TGTGCCAGCAGCGTAGAATTTACGGGAGTAAGGCAGTTCTTC
TRBJ2-7,few,TRBV5-5,TRBD2,CASSLRPGTSGRVHEQYF,TGTGCCAGCAGTCTGCGTCCCGGGACTAGCGGGAGGGTCCACGAGCAGTACTTC
TRBJ1-1,-,TRBV5-1,TRBD1,CASSFGTGVEAFF,TGCGCCAGCAGCTTCGGGACAGGGGTTGAAGCTTTCTTT
TRBJ2-3,-,TRBV7-8,TRBD2,CASSLGLAHTSTDTQYF,TGTGCCAGCAGCTTAGGACTAGCGCATACTAGCACAGATACGCAGTATTTT
TRBJ2-6,few,TRBV5-1,-,CASSLESGANVLTF,TGCGCCAGCAGCTTGGAATCTGGGGCCAACGTCCTGACTTTC
TRBJ1-2,once,TRBV7-3,-,CASSLNRANYGYTF,TGTGCCAGCAGCTTGAACAGGGCTAACTATGGCTACACCTTC
TRBJ2-3,-,TRBV7-6,TRBD2,CASSLGPGGSTDTQYF,TGTGCCAGCAGCTTAGGTCCGGGGGGGTCCACAGATACGCAGTATTTT
TRBJ2-2,-,TRBV7-2,-,CASRQLGITGELFF,TGTGCCAGCAGGCAATTAGGGATCACCGGGGAGCTGTTTTTT
TRBJ2-3,-,TRBV4-3,TRBD2,CASSQGTSGTSTDTQYF,TGCGCCAGCAGCCAAGGAACTAGCGGGACTAGCACAGATACGCAGTATTTT
TRBJ2-1,-,TRBV7-8,TRBD2,CASSLTGGRGRNEQFF,TGTGCCAGCAGCTTAACCGGCGGGAGGGGAAGAAATGAGCAGTTCTTC
TRBJ2-3,-,TRBV27,-,CASSSFSTDTQYF,TGTGCCAGCAGTAGCTTTAGCACAGATACGCAGTATTTT
TRBJ1-4,-,TRBV10-2,-,CASSGTGINEKLFF,TGCGCCAGCAGTGGTACAGGGATAAATGAAAAACTGTTTTTT
TRBJ2-7,once,TRBV28,-,CASSSAGGHEQYF,TGTGCCAGCAGTTCCGCAGGAGGGCACGAGCAGTACTTC
TRBJ2-7,-,TRBV7-9,TRBD2,CASSPGGRSSYEQYF,TGTGCCAGCAGCCCCGGGGGGAGGAGCTCCTACGAGCAGTACTTC
TRBJ2-1,-,TRBV2,-,CASTDTRGYYNEQFF,TGTGCCAGCACCGACACTCGAGGGTACTACAATGAGCAGTTCTTC
TRBJ1-5,-,TRBV2,-,CASGRGAGNQPQHF,TGTGCCAGCGGGAGGGGAGCTGGCAATCAGCCCCAGCATTTT
TRBJ2-3,-,TRBV6-1,TRBD2,CASTPLTSGTDTQYF,TGTGCCAGCACCCCCCTGACTAGCGGGACAGATACGCAGTATTTT
TRBJ1-5,-,TRBV28,TRBD1,CASSDRQGRNQPQHF,TGTGCCAGCAGCGATCGACAGGGCCGCAATCAGCCCCAGCATTTT
TRBJ1-5,-,TRBV19,-,CASSPPLSDQPQHF,TGTGCCAGTAGTCCGCCCCTTTCGGATCAGCCCCAGCATTTT
TRBJ2-7,-,TRBV21-1,-,CASRTLDRGLYEQYF,TGTGCCAGCAGAACTTTGGACAGGGGGCTGTACGAGCAGTACTTC
TRBJ2-3,-,TRBV11-3,-,CASSVGRTDTQYF,TGTGCCAGCAGCGTAGGACGCACAGATACGCAGTATTTT
TRBJ1-4,many,TRBV18,TRBD1,CASSPPTGLDEKLFF,TGTGCCAGCTCACCGCCGACAGGGCTGGATGAAAAACTGTTTTTT
TRBJ2-3,-,TRBV7-3,-,CASSPGSTDTQYF,TGTGCCAGCAGCCCCGGATCCACAGATACGCAGTATTTT
TRBJ1-2,-,TRBV5-1,TRBD1,CASSYGQDNYGYTF,TGCGCCAGCAGCTACGGACAGGATAACTATGGCTACACCTTC
TRBJ2-1,few,TRBV7-3,TRBD2,CASSPGTSGYNEQFF,TGTGCCAGCAGCCCCGGGACTAGCGGTTACAATGAGCAGTTCTTC
TRBJ2-1,-,TRBV5-4,TRBD2,CASSVGTSAPREQFF,TGTGCCAGCAGCGTCGGGACTAGCGCTCCTAGGGAGCAGTTCTTC
TRBJ2-2,-,TRBV6-4,TRBD2,CASSRTRGGTGELFF,TGTGCCAGCAGTAGAACGCGGGGGGGCACCGGGGAGCTGTTTTTT
TRBJ1-5,many,TRBV6-5,-,CASSWGANQPQHF,TGTGCCAGCAGTTGGGGGGCTAATCAGCCCCAGCATTTT
TRBJ2-7,-,TRBV7-2,-,CASSLAGSYEQYF,TGTGCCAGCAGCTTAGCGGGATCCTACGAGCAGTACTTC
TRBJ2-7,-,TRBV11-2,TRBD1,CASSRGQSYEQYF,TGTGCCAGCAGCAGGGGGCAATCCTACGAGCAGTACTTC
TRBJ1-3,-,TRBV9,-,CASSSTTVYSGNTIYF,TGTGCCAGCAGCTCCACCACGGTTTACTCTGGAAACACCATATATTTT
TRBJ1-2,-,TRBV5-4,-,CASSLNGISGDIYGYTF,TGTGCCAGCAGCTTAAACGGTATATCCGGGGACATCTATGGCTACACCTTC
TRBJ2-7,-,TRBV5-1,TRBD1,CASSYRQGSSYEQYF,TGCGCCAGCAGCTACCGACAGGGAAGTTCCTACGAGCAGTACTTC
TRBJ2-7,-,TRBV4-1,TRBD2,CASSQRLAGGPSTGSYEQYF,TGCGCCAGCAGCCAAAGACTAGCGGGAGGGCCCTCGACAGGATCCTACGAGCAGTACTTC
TRBJ2-2,-,TRBV23-1,-,CASSPVKAAGSGVGELFF,TGCGCCAGCAGCCCAGTCAAGGCGGCGGGATCCGGGGTCGGGGAGCTGTTTTTT
TRBJ1-2,-,TRBV18,-,CASSPRPPRPGVYGYTF,TGTGCCAGCTCACCACGCCCACCTCGGCCGGGCGTATATGGCTACACCTTC
TRBJ2-7,few,TRBV6-5,-,CARTFRQAYEQYF,TGTGCCAGAACCTTCCGACAGGCCTACGAGCAGTACTTC